This T cell receptor beta chain originates from a study of identical twins. The V gene's germline CDR1 is MNHEY and CDR2 SVGAGI. The ends were cut back, 2 bases at V and 2 bases at J, with 7 bases in the middle. CDR3 length: 13 residues. Turning to this clonotype: This may come from a read error, since a much larger clone is one base off.

MiXCR, run by TCRdb on the 5' RACE reads, gives a single entry per CDR3 protein. Among 250,000 to 300,000 distinct CDR3 sequences listed, approximately 8.6% were seen once. Separately, the same data were catalogued under a study of yellow fever vaccine responses in identical twins.

J is TRBJ2-7 and V is TRBV6-5; D possibly corresponds to TRBD1 (6 bases). This clonotype was obtained from a woman under 30 in good health. The sequencing sample was made of CD8+ T cells sorted from blood. The chain's CDR3 is CASSYRDTYEQYF. CDR3 nucleotides: TGTGCCAGCAGTTACCGGGACACCTACGAGCAGTACTTC.